A selection of T cell receptor beta chains follows, all from one sample in a study of long-term antiretroviral therapy in people with HIV. Profiling relied on immunoSEQ multiplex PCR, and the TCRdb table lists in-frame clones only, not all of them. The table shows 25,000 to 35,000 clones, with around 89% occurring only once. The sample consisted of unsorted PBMCs, taken 0.5 years after starting antiretroviral therapy. These TCRs come from a woman in her late teens or twenties with HIV. CDR3s include the opening cysteine and the closing phenylalanine or tryptophan. The D gene is left open where the match is weak. The listing skips clone size in some rows; elsewhere it reads once, few, many or a size class.

NA	TRBV28	NA	TRBJ1-1	14	TGTGCCAGCAGGTCTGGACAGTTCGACACTGAAGCTTTCTTT	CASRSGQFDTEAFF
NA	TRBV28	TRBD1	TRBJ1-1	15	TGTGCCAGCAGTCCCGGGACAGGGACTAACACTGAAGCTTTCTTT	CASSPGTGTNTEAFF
NA	TRBV7-2	TRBD2	TRBJ2-7	14	TGTGCCACCGGGGAGGGGCCATACTCCTACGAGCAGTACTTC	CATGEGPYSYEQYF
NA	TRBV15	TRBD2	TRBJ2-7	14	TGTGCCACCTCTAGGACTAGCGGGAGATACGAGCAGTACTTC	CATSRTSGRYEQYF
NA	TRBV7-2	TRBD1	TRBJ1-2	16	TGTGCCAGCAGCCTTAGGGACAGGGTGAGGATCTATGGCTACACCTTC	CASSLRDRVRIYGYTF
NA	TRBV27	NA	TRBJ2-1	12	TGTGCCAGCAGACTACCGGGGCGTGAGCAGTTCTTC	CASRLPGREQFF
NA	TRBV7-2	NA	TRBJ2-7	15	TGTGCCAGCAGGGCGGAGCAGGGAACCCACTACGAGCAGTACTTC	CASRAEQGTHYEQYF
NA	TRBV19	NA	TRBJ2-7	14	TGTGCCAGCTCAAGGAAAGGGGGTCGTTACGAGCAGTACTTC	CASSRKGGRYEQYF
NA	TRBV9	NA	TRBJ2-7	15	TGTGCCAGCAGCCCCCAGAATGGACCTCCCTACGAGCAGTACTTC	CASSPQNGPPYEQYF
few	TRBV6-5	NA	TRBJ1-1	13	TGTGCCAGCAGTTACGGAGGCTCCACTGAAGCTTTCTTT	CASSYGGSTEAFF
NA	TRBV7-9	TRBD1	TRBJ1-2	14	TGTGCCAGCAGCTATACAGGGGCGCTATATGGCTACACCTTC	CASSYTGALYGYTF
NA	TRBV15	NA	TRBJ1-2	16	TGTGCCACCAGCGGAATATGGATGGGGACTAACTATGGCTACACCTTC	CATSGIWMGTNYGYTF
NA	TRBV14	TRBD2	TRBJ2-1	18	TGTGCCAGCAGCCAAGATTCTAGCGGGAGGGCCCCCTACAATGAGCAGTTCTTC	CASSQDSSGRAPYNEQFF
few	TRBV6-5	NA	TRBJ2-4	15	TGTGCCAGCACCGCTAGGACGGGAGCCAAAAACATTCAGTACTTC	CASTARTGAKNIQYF